This T cell receptor beta chain is drawn from a study of shared clonotypes between healthy human individuals (dated by TCRdb to about 2020). About the full investigation: The cohort comprised a couple of women and a few men aged 18 to 49 years. To estimate repertoire size and how much clonotypes are shared between individuals, the study performed deep sequencing of blood TCR repertoires from roughly five healthy adults. Libraries were prepared and TCR repertoires were sequenced by different laboratories using diverse techniques, in order to increase sequencing depth and limit assay-specific biases. Per donor, leukapheresis produced somewhere between about 0.9 and 9 billion PBMCs. Points the paper makes about the study in general: The small number of donors limited the genetic and exposure-history diversity represented. Pairwise subsampling led to the expectation that sequencing depth would affect the degree of clonotype sharing among donors. Sampling was limited to blood, and TCR repertoires in tissue likely differ from TCR repertoires in blood.

As concerns this clone: The antigen it binds to is not known. The sample holds no much larger clone one base away, and base qualities are not on file.

Trimming costs V 0 bases and J 4 bases, and their ends lie 17 bases apart. Counted from cysteine to phenylalanine, this CDR3 has 17 amino acids. Just CDR3 DNA is preserved here, 51 bases in frame from base 1. The germline V gene (reference sequence) provides CDR1 SGHNT and CDR2 YYREEE. Using the deep immunoSEQ assay, multiplex PCR amplified TCR CDR3 regions from genomic DNA. Extracted genomic DNA from each cell subset was spread evenly across all wells of several immunoSEQ 96-well plates, with each plate serving as a replicate. For unsorted PBMC, 300 to 350 ng genomic DNA, equal to tens of thousands of T cell genomes, was loaded into each replicate PCR. Genomic DNA from unsorted PBMC was sequenced over ten immunoSEQ deep assay plates. Purified libraries were measured with a Qubit 3.0 fluorometer, size-checked on a Bioanalyzer 2100, and measured again with the KAPA Library Quantification kit. A separate single-read 150-cycle Illumina NextSeq 550 flow cell was used to sequence each immunoSEQ 96-well plate. The source study handled its data this way. Because the immunoSEQ output held only junctional sequences and lacked quality scores, the filtering could not match the filtering applied to full-length reads. To assign V/J genes and CDR3, sequences were annotated using PyIR, a Python wrapper for IgBLAST v1.9, with IMGT germline references. Reads were removed for weak V/J assignments (E-value above 1e-6), missing CDR3, stop codons, out-of-frame junctions, or ambiguous translated residues. V3J clonotypes were defined as sequences sharing the same inferred V gene, J gene, and CDR3 amino acid sequence. To compute the percentage overlap between repertoires, the number of shared unique clonotypes was divided by the size of the smaller repertoire. Three approaches were used to assess repertoire richness: RTK rarefaction, the Chao1 estimator, and Recon v2.1 estimates of unobserved clonotypes. The clones in this table, taken by TCRdb from immuneACCESS, are in-frame only. Not every clone is retained; where verified, under half of the shortfall comes from an unresolved V gene, and the cause of the rest is unknown. That table gives V, J and clone size, and the DNA gave D and trimming. The table for this sample lists approximately 460,000 clones; approximately 77% of them were counted only once. The ten largest clones represent about 12% of the sample.

Donors were healthy HIV-negative adults with no recently reported acute infections or vaccinations. Every donor was a Caucasian adult residing in Nashville, Tennessee, USA. For unsorted samples, around 85 million PBMCs were counted, and genomic DNA was extracted using the QIAamp DNA Blood Mini kit. After blood collection by leukapheresis, PBMCs were isolated using Ficoll-Histopaque density gradient centrifugation and then cryopreserved in the vapor phase of liquid nitrogen. Here the chain combines TRBV5-4 and TRBJ1-3, with TRBD1 as a weak D call on 5 bases. Sequencing was performed on PBMCs. The sequence was obtained from a woman in her thirties or forties in good health. Some clones in this sample may be carry-over from other donors' samples. The CDR3 region has the sequence CASSLESARANGNTIYF. Read as DNA, the sequence is TGTGCCAGCAGCTTGGAGTCCGCCAGGGCGAACGGAAACACCATATATTTT.